These 14 T cell receptor beta chains originate from one sample sequenced in a study of metastatic and nonmetastatic thyroid tumors. Treatment of any kind had been given to no patient before thyroid surgery. TCRdb re-processed the PCR reads through MiXCR. Seen here are just over 20,000 clones, 10% to 15% observed once, and the top ten hold approximately 25%. The source material was blood. The receptors were sampled from a female donor with papillary thyroid cancer or a benign thyroid nodule (not recorded which). Some clones in this sample may be carry-over from other donors' samples.

This clone has ten or more counts. The chain employs TRBV6-1 and TRBJ1-1; 9 nucleotides agree with TRBD1. This CDR3 comprises 14 residues. Germline-derived CDR1 and CDR2 are MNHNS and SASEGT. The V gene end was trimmed by 6 bases and the J gene end by 0 bases; junction bases not matched to a gene: 2. The CDR3: CASRQGAVNTEAFF. DNA for the CDR3: TGTGCCAGCAGACAGGGGGCCGTGAACACTGAAGCTTTCTTT.

This clone has only a few counts. The chain carries TRBV27 and TRBJ1-2; 7 bases line up with TRBD1. Trimming removed 5 bases from V and 7 bases from J; junction bases left unmatched: 16. The germline CDR1 and CDR2 sequences are MNHEY and SMNVEV (reference sequence). The CDR3 is 16 amino acids. The CDR3 is CASSPLVLGQKTGYTF. The DNA for the CDR3 is TGTGCCAGCAGTCCCCTCGTTCTGGGACAGAAAACTGGCTACACCTTC.

By sample fraction, this clone is medium-sized. The chain links TRBV12-3 or TRBV12-4 to TRBJ1-6; 9 bases are shared with TRBD1. The CDR3 is 15 residues long. J was trimmed by 9 bases and V by 6 bases; bases with no gene match: 9. This CDR3 reads CASSRDRVFSSPLHF. CDR3 in DNA: TGTGCCAGCAGCAGGGACAGGGTATTCAGTTCACCCCTCCACTTT.

This clone was counted ten times or more. With a much larger clone just one base away, this may be a read error. The rearrangement joins TRBV28 to TRBJ1-1; D is unresolved. Between the trimmed V and J ends, which lost 4 bases and 4 bases, there was a span of 13 bases. This CDR3 comprises 14 residues. Looked up from germline, CDR1 is MDHEN and CDR2 is SYDVKM. This CDR3 reads CASSSAGVPTEAFF. DNA for the CDR3: TGTGCCAGCAGTTCCGCCGGGGTCCCCACTGAAGCTTTCTTT.

A remark on this clone: Sequence at one end of the junction differs from germline and may be a read error. This sequence joins TRBV4-1 and TRBJ1-1; 7 positions match TRBD1. This CDR3 spans 19 amino acids. CDR1 is MGHRA, CDR2 YSYEKL, per germline. CDR3 loop: CVSSPGTANTFQSNTEAFF. The DNA of the CDR3 is TGCGTCAGCAGCCCCGGGACAGCCAATACCTTTCAGTCAAACACTGAAGCTTTCTTT.

This clone came up a few times. At one of its ends the junction is not consistent with the germline gene, which may arise from a read error. V usage is TRBV19 and J usage is TRBJ1-2; D call uncertain. Germline V gene lookup returns CDR1 LNHDA and CDR2 SQIVND (reference sequence). The CDR3 extends over 12 amino acids. The CDR3 DNA reads TGTACCAGTAGTCTCCCCAGCCATGACTACACCTTC. This sequence encodes CTSSLPSHDYTF.

This clone is medium-sized (0.01 to 0.1%) within its sample. The chain recombines TRBV6-1 with TRBJ2-3, with 9 nucleotides matching TRBD2. J gave up 4 bases and V 1 base, and 3 bases lay outside the gene matches. In germline, CDR1 is MNHNS, CDR2 SASEGT. The CDR3 has 15 residues. The DNA of the CDR3 is TGTGCCAGCAGTGAAGTTGCGGGGGGGCCAGATACGCAGTATTTT. Translated, it gives CASSEVAGGPDTQYF.

This clone has a handful of counts. This likely comes from a read error, as the CDR3 has no conserved phenylalanine or tryptophan at its end. The chain has TRBV28 and TRBJ1-2; TRBD1 is a possible D gene (6 bases). The CDR3 is 13 amino acids. Germline lookup yields CDR1 MDHEN and CDR2 SYDVKM. The CDR3 loop is CASSPSGDYCYTS. The CDR3 DNA is TGTGCCAGCAGCCCCTCAGGGGACTATTGCTACACCTCC.

This clone was detected a few times. The rearrangement uses TRBV5-4 and TRBJ2-7; no clear D gene. The CDR3 contains 12 residues. Trimming took off 6 bases at V and 3 bases at J, with 10 bases between the two ends. The germline V gene encodes CDR1 SGHNT and CDR2 YYREEE (reference sequence). The CDR3 here is CASTPDGYEQYF. As DNA, the CDR3 is TGTGCCAGCACCCCGGACGGCTACGAGCAGTACTTC.

This clone was seen a single time. This chain links TRBV11-1 with TRBJ1-6; perhaps TRBD1 as D (6 bases). This CDR3 spans 16 amino acids. CDR1 SGHAT and CDR2 FQDESV come from the germline V gene (reference sequence). V lost 3 bases to trimming and J lost 7 bases, with 16 bases between them. The CDR3: CASSFPTGTTNSPLHF. CDR3 nucleotides: TGTGCCAGCAGCTTCCCGACCGGGACAACCAATTCACCCCTCCACTTT.

Remarks on this clone: This may be a read error, as it is one base from a much larger clone. The chain couples TRBV20-1 to TRBJ2-3; 8 bases fit TRBD1. This CDR3 spans 14 amino acids. CDR1 is DFQATT, CDR2 SNEGSKA, per germline (reference sequence). V was clipped by 4 bases and J by 2 bases; unmatched bases: 5. CDR3 DNA sequence: TGCAGTGCTACCCAGGGGGCCCTCACAGATACGCAGTATTTT. It yields the protein CSATQGALTDTQYF.

This clone was observed at least ten times. The chain couples TRBV10-3 to TRBJ2-3, with D possibly matching TRBD2 (6 bases). CDR1 and CDR2 from the germline V gene are ENHRY and SYGVKD. The CDR3 has 16 amino acids. V was pared by 6 bases and J by 4 bases, with 20 bases between. The CDR3 nucleotides are TGTGCCATCAGCCCAGGTGGGGGGAGGAATTCAGATACGCAGTATTTT. As protein: CAISPGGGRNSDTQYF.

To note about this clone: A junction boundary mismatches the germline segment, possibly from a read error. The J gene is TRBJ1-2, the V gene TRBV5-4; tentatively, D is TRBD1 (5 bases). CDR1 and CDR2 (germline): SGHNT, YYREEE (reference sequence). The CDR3 length is 14 residues. The CDR3: CASSFPGTGYGCTF. DNA for the CDR3: TGTGCCAGCAGCTTCCCGGGGACGGGCTATGGCTGCACCTTC.

This clone was seen a handful of times. The gene calls are TRBV12-3 or TRBV12-4 and TRBJ2-7, with TRBD2 identical over 12 bases. This CDR3 is 16 amino acids long. The junction had 10 bases not matched to a gene; V was cut back by 6 bases and J by 4 bases. The CDR3 region is CASSYSSGRAEYEQYF. The CDR3 nucleotides read TGTGCCAGCAGCTATTCTAGCGGGAGGGCCGAGTACGAGCAGTACTTC.